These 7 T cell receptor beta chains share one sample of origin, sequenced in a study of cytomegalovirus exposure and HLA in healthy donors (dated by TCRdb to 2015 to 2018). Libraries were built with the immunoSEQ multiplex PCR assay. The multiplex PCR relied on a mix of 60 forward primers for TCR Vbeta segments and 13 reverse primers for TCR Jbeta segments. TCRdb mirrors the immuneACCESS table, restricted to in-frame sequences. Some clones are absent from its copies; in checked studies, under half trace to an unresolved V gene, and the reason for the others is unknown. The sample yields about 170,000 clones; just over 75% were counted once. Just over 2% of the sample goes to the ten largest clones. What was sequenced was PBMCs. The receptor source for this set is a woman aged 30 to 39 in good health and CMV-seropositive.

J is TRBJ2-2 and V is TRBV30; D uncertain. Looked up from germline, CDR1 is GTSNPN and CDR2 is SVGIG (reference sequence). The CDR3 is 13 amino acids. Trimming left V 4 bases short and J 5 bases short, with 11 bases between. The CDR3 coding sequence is TGTGCCTGGATAGCTAGAGGTACCGGGGAGCTGTTTTTT. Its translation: CAWIARGTGELFF.

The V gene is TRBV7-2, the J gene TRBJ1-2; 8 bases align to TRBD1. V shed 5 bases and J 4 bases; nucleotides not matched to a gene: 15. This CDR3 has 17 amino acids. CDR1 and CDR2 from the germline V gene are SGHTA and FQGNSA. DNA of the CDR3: TGTGCCAGCAGCAGTAGGACAGGGAGGAGCGTTCTCTATGGCTACACCTTC. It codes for CASSSRTGRSVLYGYTF.

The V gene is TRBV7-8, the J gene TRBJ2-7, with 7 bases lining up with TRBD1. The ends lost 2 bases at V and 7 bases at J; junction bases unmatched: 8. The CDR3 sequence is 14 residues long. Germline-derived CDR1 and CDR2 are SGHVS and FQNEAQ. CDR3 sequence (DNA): TGTGCCAGCAGCTTACCGGGACAGTTGCGGGAGCAGTACTTC. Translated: CASSLPGQLREQYF.

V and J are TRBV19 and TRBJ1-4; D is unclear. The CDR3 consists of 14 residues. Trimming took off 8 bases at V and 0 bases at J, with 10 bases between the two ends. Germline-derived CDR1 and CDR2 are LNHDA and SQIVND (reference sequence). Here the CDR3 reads CASFGSATNEKLFF. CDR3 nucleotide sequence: TGTGCCAGTTTCGGGAGCGCAACTAATGAAAAACTGTTTTTT.

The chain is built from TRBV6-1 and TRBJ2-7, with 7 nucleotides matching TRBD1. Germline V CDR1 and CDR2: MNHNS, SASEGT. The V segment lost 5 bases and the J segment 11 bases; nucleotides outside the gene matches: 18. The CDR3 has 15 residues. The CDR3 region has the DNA TGTGCCAGCAGTCCTACTCGCGTGACAGGGCAGAGGGAGTACTTC. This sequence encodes CASSPTRVTGQREYF.

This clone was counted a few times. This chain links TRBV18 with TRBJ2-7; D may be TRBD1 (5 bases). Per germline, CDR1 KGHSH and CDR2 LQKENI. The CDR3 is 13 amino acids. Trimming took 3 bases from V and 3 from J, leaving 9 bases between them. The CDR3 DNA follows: TGTGCCAGCTCACCCGCAGGGATCTACGAGCAGTACTTC. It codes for CASSPAGIYEQYF.

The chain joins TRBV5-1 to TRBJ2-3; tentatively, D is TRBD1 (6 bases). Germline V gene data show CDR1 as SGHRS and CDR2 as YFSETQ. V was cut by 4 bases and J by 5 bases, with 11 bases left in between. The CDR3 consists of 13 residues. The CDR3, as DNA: TGCGCCAGCAGCAGTCAGGGGATAGATACGCAGTATTTT. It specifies CASSSQGIDTQYF.